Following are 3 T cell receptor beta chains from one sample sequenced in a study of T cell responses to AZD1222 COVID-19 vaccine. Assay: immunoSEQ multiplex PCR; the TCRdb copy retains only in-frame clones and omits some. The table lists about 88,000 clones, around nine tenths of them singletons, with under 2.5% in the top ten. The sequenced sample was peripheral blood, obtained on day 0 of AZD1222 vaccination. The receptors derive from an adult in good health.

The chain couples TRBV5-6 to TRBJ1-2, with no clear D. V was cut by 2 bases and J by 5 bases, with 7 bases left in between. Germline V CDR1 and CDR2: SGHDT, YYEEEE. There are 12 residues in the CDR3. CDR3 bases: TGTGCCAGCAGCTTTCGAGATTATGGCTACACCTTC. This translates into CASSFRDYGYTF.

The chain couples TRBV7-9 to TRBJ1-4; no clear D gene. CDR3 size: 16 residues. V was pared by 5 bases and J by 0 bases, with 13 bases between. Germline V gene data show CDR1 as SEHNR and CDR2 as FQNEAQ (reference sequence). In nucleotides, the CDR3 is TGTGCCAGCAGCCCCTATGTCGGGGCAACTAATGAAAAACTGTTTTTT. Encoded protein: CASSPYVGATNEKLFF. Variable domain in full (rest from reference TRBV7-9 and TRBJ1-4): DTGVSQNPRHKITKRGQNVTFRCDPISEHNRLYWYRQTLGQGPEFLTYFQNEAQLEKSRLLSDRFSAERPKGSFSTLEIQRTEQGDSAMYLCASSPYVGATNEKLFFGSGTQLSVL.

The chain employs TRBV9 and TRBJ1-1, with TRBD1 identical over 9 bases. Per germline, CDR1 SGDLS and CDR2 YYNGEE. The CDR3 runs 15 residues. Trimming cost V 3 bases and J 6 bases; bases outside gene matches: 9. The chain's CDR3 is CASSADPDRGAEAFF. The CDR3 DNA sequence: TGTGCCAGCAGCGCCGACCCGGACAGGGGTGCTGAAGCTTTCTTT.